This entry lists 12 T cell receptor beta chains sequenced from one sample in a study of blood T cell repertoires in COVID-19 (TCRdb year 2020). Library construction relied on the immunoSEQ multiplex PCR assay. Not all clones reach the TCRdb copy of this immuneACCESS table, which keeps in-frame sequences only. Checked studies attribute under half of the gap to unresolved V genes and leave the rest unexplained. This sample holds 200,000 to 250,000 clones; roughly 80% were observed only once. Of the sample, roughly 6.7% is held by the ten largest clones. The specimen sequenced was peripheral blood. The receptors were gathered from a woman in her 70s with acute or convalescent COVID-19.

The chain links TRBV12-5 to TRBJ2-5, with 8 bases fitting TRBD1. J gave up 7 bases and V 5 bases, and 6 bases lay outside the gene matches. The germline V gene encodes CDR1 LGHNT and CDR2 FRNRAP. The CDR3 is 13 amino acids. CDR3 loop: CASGPGQEGTQYF. Written as DNA, the CDR3 is TGTGCTAGTGGTCCGGGACAGGAGGGGACCCAGTACTTC.

This clone was recorded only once. The CDR3 DNA reads as TGTGCCAGCAGTGAAGTTCGGGGGAACACTGAAGCTTTCTTT. This sequence encodes CASSEVRGNTEAFF. V usage is TRBV6-1 and J usage is TRBJ1-1; D is ambiguous. Trimming removed 1 base from V and 1 base from J, with 7 bases in between. The CDR3 has 14 residues. The germline V gene has CDR1 MNHNS and CDR2 SASEGT.

The CDR3 sequence is CASSLGGLTDTQYF. The DNA of the CDR3 is TGTGCCAGCAGCTTAGGAGGGTTAACAGATACGCAGTATTTT. The chain couples TRBV7-8 to TRBJ2-3; a possible D gene is TRBD2 (5 bases). V lost 1 base and J lost 3, with 8 bases in between. Germline loops: CDR1 SGHVS, CDR2 FQNEAQ. The CDR3 is 14 residues long.

The chain joins TRBV7-8 to TRBJ2-5; tentative D call: TRBD1 (5 bases). The CDR3 spans 15 residues. Germline-derived CDR1 and CDR2 are SGHVS and FQNEAQ. V was clipped by 5 bases and J by 4 bases, with 17 bases between them. The CDR3 spells CASSPAAGITETQYF. CDR3 bases: TGTGCCAGCAGCCCCGCGGCAGGGATCACAGAGACCCAGTACTTC.

The J gene is TRBJ2-7, the V gene TRBV5-5; D is perhaps TRBD1 (6 bases). The CDR3 is made up of 16 amino acids. V was cut by 0 bases and J by 2 bases, with 15 bases left in between. The V gene's germline CDR1 is SGHKS and CDR2 YYEKEE (reference sequence). This CDR3 is CASSLEFLDRTYEQYF. The CDR3 nucleotides are TGTGCCAGCAGCTTGGAGTTTTTGGACAGAACCTACGAGCAGTACTTC. Complete variable domain (other parts from reference TRBV5-5 and TRBJ2-7): DAGVTQSPTHLIKTRGQQVTLRCSPISGHKSVSWYQQVLGQGPQFIFQYYEKEERGRGNFPDRFSARQFPNYSSELNVNALLLGDSALYLCASSLEFLDRTYEQYFGPGTRLTVT.

J is TRBJ2-5 and V is TRBV10-3; possible D gene TRBD1, 7 bases. Germline V CDR1 and CDR2: ENHRY, SYGVKD. Between the trimmed V and J ends, which lost 7 bases and 4 bases, there was a span of 16 bases. This CDR3 is 14 amino acids long. The DNA for the CDR3 is TGTGCCATCAAATGGGGGGCAGGGGGAGAGACCCAGTACTTC. It is translated as CAIKWGAGGETQYF.

The chain recombines TRBV18 with TRBJ2-1; D unclear. The CDR3 totals 15 residues. The germline CDR1 and CDR2 sequences are KGHSH and LQKENI. With 3 bases removed from V and 2 bases from J, the gap between germline ends came to 11 bases. In nucleotides, the CDR3 is TGTGCCAGCTCACCGAATGGCGGAGCCTACAATGAGCAGTTCTTC. As protein: CASSPNGGAYNEQFF.

This sequence joins TRBV5-6 and TRBJ2-5, with no clear D. The V gene's germline CDR1 is SGHDT and CDR2 YYEEEE. The CDR3 runs to 13 residues. The V gene lost 4 bases and the J gene lost 9 bases, with 16 bases spanning the gap. In DNA form, the CDR3 reads TGTGCCAGCAGCCGGCTCACAGCCTTCGCCCAGTACTTC. It translates to CASSRLTAFAQYF. The variable domain in full, with the rest retrieved from reference TRBV5-6 and TRBJ2-5, is DAGVTQSPTHLIKTRGQQVTLRCSPKSGHDTVSWYQQALGQGPQFIFQYYEEEERQRGNFPDRFSGHQFPNYSSELNVNALLLGDSALYLCASSRLTAFAQYFGPGTRLLVL.

V gene TRBV21-1 combines with J gene TRBJ2-1; the table gives TRBD1 as D, unverified against the DNA. TRBV21-1 constitutes a pseudogene. The length of the CDR3 is 17 residues. CDR3: CASSRKATGASYNEQFF. The CDR3 region has the DNA TGTGCCAGCAGTCGAAAAGCCACAGGGGCATCGTACAATGAGCAGTTCTTC.

The chain has TRBV24-1 and TRBJ2-2; D is perhaps TRBD1 (6 bases). Looked up from germline, CDR1 is KGHDR and CDR2 is SFDVKD. CDR3 length: 17 residues. Trimming took 2 bases from V and 4 from J, leaving 16 bases between them. In nucleotides, the CDR3 is TGTGCCACCAGTGATTCTGAAGCCTCAGGGGCCACCGGGGAGCTGTTTTTT. This gives the protein CATSDSEASGATGELFF.

V gene TRBV7-2 combines with J gene TRBJ2-5; perhaps TRBD1 as D (5 bases). V was clipped by 3 bases and J by 9 bases, with 17 bases between them. CDR3 length: 14 residues. The germline V gene has CDR1 SGHTA and CDR2 FQGNSA. CDR3 loop: CASSFSGNRAAQYF. CDR3 nucleotide sequence: TGTGCCAGCAGCTTCTCAGGGAACCGGGCGGCCCAGTACTTC.

This chain links TRBV5-1 with TRBJ1-6, with 8 bases matching TRBD1. Germline lookup yields CDR1 SGHRS and CDR2 YFSETQ. V was clipped by 3 bases and J by 7 bases; unmatched bases: 6. This CDR3 spans 15 amino acids. CDR3 loop: CASSYSGQGNSPLHF. The DNA for the CDR3 is TGCGCCAGCAGCTATAGCGGACAGGGCAATTCACCCCTCCACTTT.